This entry lists 19 T cell receptor beta chains sequenced from one sample in a study of blood T cell repertoires in COVID-19. Sequenced by immunoSEQ multiplex PCR; TCRdb stores in-frame clones only, minus some. In the table there are hundreds of thousands of clones, around nine tenths of which are singletons. Sequenced: peripheral blood. These receptors originate from a woman aged 18-29 years who had recovered from COVID-19.

The V call is TRBV6-2 or TRBV6-3, the J call TRBJ1-4, with D possibly matching TRBD1 (6 bases). The germline gives CDR1 MNHEY, CDR2 SVGEGT. V lost 2 bases and J 2 bases, leaving 9 bases between the germline ends. There are 15 residues in the CDR3. Here the CDR3 reads CASSYLQGTNEKLFF. Here the CDR3 DNA reads TGTGCCAGCAGTTACCTACAGGGCACTAATGAAAAACTGTTTTTT.

The count of this clone is one. The gene calls are TRBV9 and TRBJ2-1; 12 bases agree with TRBD2. CDR1 SGDLS and CDR2 YYNGEE come from the germline V gene. There are 17 residues in the CDR3. Trimming took 4 bases from V and 9 from J; bases not matched to a gene: 14. CDR3 protein: CASSLTSGSTLTGEQFF. CDR3 bases: TGTGCCAGCAGCCTGACTAGCGGGAGTACGTTGACTGGTGAGCAGTTCTTC.

This rearrangement joins TRBV4-3 to TRBJ1-3; 7 bases align to TRBD1. Unmatched junction bases numbered 13, after V lost 0 bases and J lost 2 bases. The CDR3 is made up of 19 amino acids. Germline-derived CDR1 and CDR2 are LGHNA and YSLEER. The CDR3 sequence: CASSQDRQGSYVAGNTIYF. CDR3 DNA sequence: TGCGCCAGCAGCCAAGATAGACAGGGATCGTATGTGGCTGGAAACACCATATATTTT.

The rearrangement joins TRBV27 to TRBJ1-2; 11 bases match TRBD1. The trim removed 2 bases at V and 4 bases at J, leaving 6 bases unmatched. Germline loops: CDR1 MNHEY, CDR2 SMNVEV (reference sequence). The CDR3 extends over 16 amino acids. The CDR3 bases are TGTGCCAGCAGTTTACACGGACAGGGGGCGGGCTATGGCTACACCTTC. Its protein product is CASSLHGQGAGYGYTF.

The CDR3 reads CASAPGGSYNEQFF. For the CDR3, the DNA is TGTGCCAGCGCTCCAGGGGGCAGTTACAATGAGCAGTTCTTC. This chain links TRBV7-9 with TRBJ2-1, with 8 nucleotides matching TRBD1. Germline V gives CDR1 SEHNR, CDR2 FQNEAQ (reference sequence). The CDR3 length is 14 residues. J gave up 4 bases and V 8 bases, and 7 bases lay outside the gene matches.

The chain joins TRBV3-1 (or the pseudogene TRBV3-2) to TRBJ2-7, with 9 bases that match TRBD1. The CDR3 has 13 residues. Germline trimming cut 3 bases from V and 5 bases from J; bases unmatched to any gene: 2. CDR1 is LGHDT, CDR2 YNNKEL, per germline (reference sequence). CDR3 in amino acids: CASSHRTGDEQYF. The CDR3 region has the DNA TGTGCCAGCAGCCACAGGACAGGGGACGAGCAGTACTTC.

In DNA form, the CDR3 reads TGTGCTACCCAAACCGGGGGGGCGCGAGATGAAAAACTGTTTTTT. Translating it yields CATQTGGARDEKLFF. The rearrangement links TRBV12-5 to TRBJ1-4; D possibly corresponds to TRBD1 (6 bases). V lost 10 bases, J lost 6 bases, and 21 bases lay in between. CDR1 and CDR2 from the germline V gene are LGHNT and FRNRAP. The CDR3 length is 15 residues.

This clone was seen just once. V and J are TRBV4-1 and TRBJ2-7, with 8 positions matching TRBD2. Trimming cost V 0 bases and J 3 bases; bases outside gene matches: 13. Germline V CDR1 and CDR2: MGHRA, YSYEKL. The CDR3 sequence is 18 residues long. The CDR3 DNA sequence: TGCGCCAGCAGCCAAGATACGTGGAAAACTAGCGGAAGCTACGAGCAGTACTTC. Its protein is CASSQDTWKTSGSYEQYF.

The rearrangement links TRBV29-1 to TRBJ2-1; D unresolved. The CDR3 has 13 residues. Looked up from germline, CDR1 is SQVTM and CDR2 is ANQGSEA. Trimming took off 4 bases at V and 4 bases at J, with 11 bases between the two ends. CDR3 in amino acids: CSVAPKLYNEQFF. The CDR3 DNA follows: TGCAGCGTTGCTCCCAAGCTATACAATGAGCAGTTCTTC.

Only one count was recorded for this clone. CDR3 DNA sequence: TGTGCCACCAGTGATCTCGGGACAGGGGTTCGGAGCACAGATACGCAGTATTTT. Its protein is CATSDLGTGVRSTDTQYF. The chain combines TRBV24-1 with TRBJ2-3; 10 positions agree with TRBD1. From germline, CDR1 is KGHDR and CDR2 SFDVKD. V shed 3 bases and J 0 bases; nucleotides not matched to a gene: 8. This CDR3 contains 18 residues.

The V gene is TRBV19, the J gene TRBJ2-5, with 8 bases matching TRBD2. The CDR3 totals 14 residues. V lost 8 bases and J lost 7; bases outside the gene matches: 12. CDR1 and CDR2 (germline): LNHDA, SQIVND (reference sequence). CDR3 sequence reads: CASRTIGRGGTQYF. The CDR3 DNA is TGTGCCAGTCGAACAATCGGGAGGGGAGGGACCCAGTACTTC.

The J gene is TRBJ2-7, the V gene TRBV13; D may be TRBD2 (7 bases). Germline CDR1 and CDR2: PRHDT and FYEKMQ (reference sequence). Trimming stripped 7 bases from V and 3 bases from J, with 19 bases between. The CDR3 totals 15 residues. The CDR3 region is CASTTRGRESYEQYF. The CDR3 nucleotides read TGTGCCAGCACCACTCGGGGGCGGGAGAGCTACGAGCAGTACTTC.

The CDR3 sequence: CASMVNRGDQETQYF. In DNA form, the CDR3 reads TGTGCCAGCATGGTCAACAGGGGAGACCAAGAGACCCAGTACTTC. The chain joins TRBV6-5 to TRBJ2-5, with 7 bases identical to TRBD1. The CDR3 has 15 residues. After removal of 7 bases from V and 0 bases from J, the junction contained 8 bases not matched to a gene. CDR1 is MNHEY, CDR2 SVGAGI, per germline.

V usage is TRBV11-2 and J usage is TRBJ1-1; the D gene is possibly TRBD1 (5 bases). CDR1 and CDR2 from the germline V gene are SGHAT and FQNNGV. There are 11 residues in the CDR3. V gave up 8 bases and J gave up 6 bases, with 10 bases separating them. CDR3: CASGGLAEAFF. Here the CDR3 DNA reads TGTGCCAGCGGGGGGTTGGCTGAAGCTTTCTTT.

This clone occurred once. The chain combines TRBV25-1 with TRBJ2-6; tentative D call: TRBD2 (5 bases). The germline gives CDR1 MGHDK, CDR2 SYGVNS. Trimming removed 5 bases from V and 2 bases from J, with 10 bases in between. The CDR3 extends over 15 amino acids. CDR3 protein: CASSTGLAGANVLTF. In DNA form, the CDR3 reads TGTGCCAGCAGTACGGGGTTAGCTGGGGCCAACGTCCTGACTTTC.

The rearrangement joins TRBV13 to TRBJ2-7; D gene unclear. Germline V CDR1 and CDR2: PRHDT, FYEKMQ (reference sequence). V was clipped by 2 bases and J by 6 bases, with 11 bases between them. This CDR3 contains 13 residues. CDR3 DNA sequence: TGTGCCAGCAGCTTACGTGGAGCCTCCGAGCAGTACTTC. Its translation: CASSLRGASEQYF.

J is TRBJ2-1 and V is TRBV12-5, with 10 bases that match TRBD1. The J segment lost 8 bases and the V segment lost 1 base, leaving 2 bases of the junction unmatched. The CDR3 spans 14 residues. Germline lookup yields CDR1 LGHNT and CDR2 FRNRAP. CDR3 region: CASGLGDRGDEQFF. The CDR3 DNA sequence: TGTGCTAGTGGTTTGGGGGACAGGGGTGATGAGCAGTTCTTC.

The rearrangement links TRBV5-6 to TRBJ2-1; D not certain. The CDR3 is 15 residues long. CDR1 SGHDT and CDR2 YYEEEE come from the germline V gene. V was clipped by 0 bases and J by 5 bases, with 12 bases between them. CDR3: CASSLDKYYNNEQFF. The CDR3 DNA sequence: TGTGCCAGCAGCTTGGACAAATACTACAACAATGAGCAGTTCTTC. The entire variable domain, with the rest obtained from reference TRBV5-6 and TRBJ2-1, is as follows: DAGVTQSPTHLIKTRGQQVTLRCSPKSGHDTVSWYQQALGQGPQFIFQYYEEEERQRGNFPDRFSGHQFPNYSSELNVNALLLGDSALYLCASSLDKYYNNEQFFGPGTRLTVL.

J is TRBJ1-6 and V is TRBV4-3, with TRBD1 as a possible D gene (6 bases). Per the germline V gene, CDR1 is LGHNA and CDR2 is YSLEER. This CDR3 contains 15 residues. V lost 3 bases and J lost 7, with 13 bases in between. The CDR3 nucleotides read TGCGCCAGCAGCCACAAAACAGGGTCGAATTCACCCCTCCACTTT. Translated: CASSHKTGSNSPLHF.